This T cell receptor (beta chain) came from a study of blood T cells in healthy people across ages. This clonotype has more than one count but fewer than ten. A second PCR, run for roughly 7 to 12 cycles, used a sample-barcoded 5' primer plus a J-beta primer mix. In TCRdb, the 5' RACE reads were re-called with MiXCR into one record per CDR3 protein. Here the sample spans 870,000 or so distinct CDR3 sequences, under 30% being singletons. The V gene's germline CDR1 is DFQATT and CDR2 SNEGSKA (reference sequence). Trimming removed 5 bases at V and 2 bases at J, with 19 bases between. The CDR3 spans 16 residues.

The chain carries TRBV20-1 and TRBJ1-5; D is unclear. Sequenced input: blood. The TCR was taken from a woman of 80 years or more in good health. The CDR3 nucleotides are TGCAGTGCTGCCGTAACCTTTGGCTCGGGCAATCAGCCCCAGCATTTT. It yields the protein CSAAVTFGSGNQPQHF.